Here is one T cell receptor (beta chain) with its context. For TCR beta, libraries came from iRepertoire HTBI primers and Arm-PCR of CDR3 regions. MiXCR, applied by TCRdb to the multiplex PCR reads, yields one record per CDR3 protein. The sample yields 350,000 to 550,000 distinct CDR3 sequences, approximately 14% seen once. The data were taken from a study of regulatory T cells in long-lasting Graves disease. Study overall: For under 3 months, newly diagnosed Graves' patients had been taking antithyroid drugs.

Time point reported: newly diagnosed GD, antithyroid drugs for less than 3 months. Researchers made the TCR library from RNA that was extracted from PBMCs. Under American Thyroid Association guidelines, Graves' disease was diagnosed. Per the germline V gene, CDR1 is WSHSY and CDR2 is SAAADI. Between the trimmed V and J ends, which lost 9 bases and 1 base, there was a span of 12 bases. CDR3 length: 13 residues. These data also featured in a second study, about T cells in Graves' hyperthyroidism and ophthalmopathy. As reported in that work: Patients showing uncontrolled infection, other autoimmune disease, pregnancy or lactation were ineligible.

The chain is built from TRBV10-2 and TRBJ1-1, with D maybe TRBD1 (5 bases). Here the sequenced sample was peripheral blood mononuclear cells (PBMCs), taken at new diagnosis, from a patient treated with antithyroid drugs. The clonotype was recovered from a woman aged 45-59 years with Graves disease. The CDR3 protein is CASEKGQNTEAFF. DNA for the CDR3: TGCGCCAGTGAGAAAGGACAGAACACTGAAGCTTTCTTT.